The rows below give T cell receptor beta chains drawn from one sample of a study of PD-1 blockade in classical Hodgkin lymphoma. This table comes from immunoSEQ multiplex PCR, and its TCRdb copy is limited to in-frame clones, with some not included. This table has around 26,000 clones, about 74% appearing once. Sample: peripheral blood mononuclear cells (PBMCs), taken before the second cycle of nivolumab. The receptors shown here come from a human donor with classical Hodgkin lymphoma. The conserved cysteine and the conserved F or W are not part of the CDR3 here.

v_call	cdr3_aa
TRBV28	ASSLGHRAGGNQPQH
TRBV2	ASSTQGGDIQY
TRBV6-5	ASRTGTGQIQQY
TRBV5-6	ASSPVRTGGYYEQY
TRBV27	ASSGVVDEQF
TRBV4-3	ASSQAPGALATEAF
TRBV6-5	ASSYWGGAANTEAF
TRBV2	ASRAGVSGELF
TRBV4-3	ASSQEVQGITEAF
TRBV28	ASSLAGGARYQETDTQY
TRBV5-1	ASSLVLGFSDEQF
TRBV28	ASSSPSGRAGGELF
TRBV20-1	SASGDYGYT
TRBV7-6	ASSLTDTNTGELF
TRBV9	ASSAQGLGTDTQY
TRBV18	ASSPSGGPGNEQF
TRBV6-5	ASSARAVDTEAF
TRBV28	ASSLHRGNTEAF
TRBV5-6	ASSLRGRGYYEQY
TRBV5-1	ASSLMGRDVTGELF
TRBV5-6	ASSLVGSNQPQH
TRBV2	ASTSTVLGEQF
TRBV28	ASSLGLLEQY
TRBV7-2	ASSFLGRNSNYGYT